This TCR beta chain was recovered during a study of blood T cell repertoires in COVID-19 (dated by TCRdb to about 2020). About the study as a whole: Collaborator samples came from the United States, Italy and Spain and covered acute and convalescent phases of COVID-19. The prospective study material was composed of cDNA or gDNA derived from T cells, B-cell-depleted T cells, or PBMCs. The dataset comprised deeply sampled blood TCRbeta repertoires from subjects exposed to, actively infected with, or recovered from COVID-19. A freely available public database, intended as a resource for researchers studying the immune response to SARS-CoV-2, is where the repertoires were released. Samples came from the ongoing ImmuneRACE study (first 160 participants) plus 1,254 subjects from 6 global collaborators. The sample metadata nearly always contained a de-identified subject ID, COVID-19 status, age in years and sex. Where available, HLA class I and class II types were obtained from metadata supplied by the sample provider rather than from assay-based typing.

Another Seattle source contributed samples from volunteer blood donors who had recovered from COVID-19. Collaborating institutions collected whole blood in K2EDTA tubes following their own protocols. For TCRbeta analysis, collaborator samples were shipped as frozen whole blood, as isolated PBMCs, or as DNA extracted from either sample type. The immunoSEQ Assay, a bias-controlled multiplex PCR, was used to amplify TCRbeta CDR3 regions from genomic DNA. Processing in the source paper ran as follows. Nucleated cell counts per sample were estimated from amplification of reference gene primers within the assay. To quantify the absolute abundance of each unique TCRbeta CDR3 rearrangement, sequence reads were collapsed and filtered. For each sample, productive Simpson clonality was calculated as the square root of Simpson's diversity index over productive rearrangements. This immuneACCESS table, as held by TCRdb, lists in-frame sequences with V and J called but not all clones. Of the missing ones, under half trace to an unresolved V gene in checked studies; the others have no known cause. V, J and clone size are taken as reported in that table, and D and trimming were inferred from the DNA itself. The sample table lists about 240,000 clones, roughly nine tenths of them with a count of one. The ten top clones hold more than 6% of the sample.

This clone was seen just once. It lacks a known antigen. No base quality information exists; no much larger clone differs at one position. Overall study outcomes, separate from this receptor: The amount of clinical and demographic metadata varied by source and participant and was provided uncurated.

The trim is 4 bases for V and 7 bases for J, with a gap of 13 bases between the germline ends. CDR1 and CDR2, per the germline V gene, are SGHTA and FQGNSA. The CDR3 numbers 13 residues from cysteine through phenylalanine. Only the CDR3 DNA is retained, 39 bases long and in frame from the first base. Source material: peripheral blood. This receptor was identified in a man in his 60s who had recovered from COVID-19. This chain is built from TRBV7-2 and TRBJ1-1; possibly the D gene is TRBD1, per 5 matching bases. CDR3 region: CASSWERGREAFF. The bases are TGTGCCAGCAGCTGGGAAAGGGGTCGTGAAGCTTTCTTT.